The subject of this entry is one T cell receptor (beta chain). It has no known antigen specificity. Base-call qualities are not available, and no considerably larger clone is one nucleotide away. This record belongs to a study of blood T cell repertoires in COVID-19 (TCRdb year 2020). Regarding the research as a whole: Samples from collaborators originated in the United States, Italy and Spain and spanned both the acute and convalescent phases of COVID-19. The repertoires were released in a freely available public database meant as a resource for research on the immune response to SARS-CoV-2. HLA class I and class II types, where available, came from metadata supplied by the sample provider rather than from assay-based typing. Deeply sampled blood TCRbeta repertoires from subjects exposed to, actively infected with, or recovered from COVID-19 were included in the dataset. The prospective study material was composed of cDNA or gDNA derived from T cells, B-cell-depleted T cells, or PBMCs. Sample metadata almost always included a de-identified subject ID, COVID-19 status, age in years and sex. Samples came from the ongoing ImmuneRACE study (first 160 participants) plus 1,254 subjects from 6 global collaborators.

Each collaborating institution followed its own protocols to collect whole blood in K2EDTA tubes. For TCRbeta analysis, collaborators shipped samples as frozen whole blood, isolated PBMCs, or DNA extracted from either of those sample types. V is cut back by 2 bases and J by 2 bases, with 7 bases in the junction unmatched. The CDR3 measures 17 amino acids from cysteine to phenylalanine. Left in the record is the CDR3 DNA by itself, 51 bases read in frame from the first base. Looking up the germline V gene yields CDR1 SGHTA and CDR2 FQGTGA. What the study reported, not specific to this receptor: The amount of clinical and demographic metadata varied by source and participant and was provided uncurated.

The immunoSEQ Assay, a bias-controlled multiplex PCR, was used to amplify TCRbeta CDR3 regions from genomic DNA. Per the source publication's procedure: The number of nucleated cells in each sample was estimated by amplification of reference gene primers within the assay. To quantify the absolute abundance of each unique TCRbeta CDR3 rearrangement, sequence reads were collapsed and filtered. For each sample, productive Simpson clonality was calculated by taking the square root of Simpson's diversity index across productive rearrangements. Drawn from immuneACCESS, this table holds only the in-frame rearrangements with V and J called that TCRdb kept. Clones are partly lost; checked studies trace under half to an unresolved V gene and leave the rest unexplained. Clonal size and the V and J genes are those of that table, whereas D and trimming came from the DNA. Here the sample has around 230,000 clones; more than 75% occur a single time. The leading ten clones occupy approximately 13% of the sample.

Recombination connected TRBV7-3 to TRBJ2-5; 11 middle bases align to TRBD2. Sequencing used peripheral blood. This TCR derives from a woman aged 55-69 years with active or convalescent COVID-19. The CDR3 region has the sequence CASSLGSLAGGQETQYF. Here is the DNA: TGTGCCAGCAGCTTAGGGTCATTAGCGGGGGGGCAAGAGACCCAGTACTTC.